Listed below are T cell receptor beta chains from one sample, sequenced in a study of a mutant IDH1 vaccine in newly diagnosed glioma. No antigen has been identified for these receptors. The assay was immunoSEQ multiplex PCR, and TCRdb's table has in-frame clones only and misses some. The sample holds tens of thousands of clones, about three quarters seen once. The source material was PBMCs, sampled from a glioma patient whose treatment included an IDH1 peptide vaccine. These TCRs come from a man in his fifties or sixties with glioma. Each CDR3 is given with its conserved first and last residue. A D gene is named only where the DNA matches it firmly. Part of the rows lack a size; the others show once, few, many or a class for expanded clones.

J gene	V gene	D gene	clone size	CDR3 DNA	CDR3 protein
TRBJ1-5	TRBV6-5	TRBD1	once	TGTGCCAGCAGCCGCGACAGGGTGCATCAGCCCCAGCATTTT	CASSRDRVHQPQHF
TRBJ2-7	TRBV6-4	.	.	TGTGCCAAAATAAACCCCGGGACCTACGAGCAGTACTTC	CAKINPGTYEQYF
TRBJ1-3	TRBV5-4	.	.	TGTGCCAGCAGCTTGGGGCAGACCTCTGGAAACACCATATATTTT	CASSLGQTSGNTIYF
TRBJ1-1	TRBV29-1	.	.	TGCAGCGCTTCCCCCTCCAACACTGAAGCTTTCTTT	CSASPSNTEAFF
TRBJ2-1	TRBV19	.	.	TGTGCCAGTCGAGTTCAGGGCACCGATGAGCAGTTCTTC	CASRVQGTDEQFF
TRBJ1-6	TRBV30	TRBD1	few	TGTGCCGGACAGGGGGTTGGGTCACCCCTCCACTTT	CAGQGVGSPLHF
TRBJ2-7	TRBV19	TRBD1	.	TGTGCCAGTAGTTTAGGTCGGACAGGTTCCTACGAGCAGTACTTC	CASSLGRTGSYEQYF
TRBJ2-5	TRBV29-1	.	once	TGCAGCGTTGGAGGCAGGGGCCAAGAGACCCAGTACTTC	CSVGGRGQETQYF
TRBJ1-5	TRBV6-6	.	.	TGTGCCAGCAGGTTGCAGGGAGATGAGCCCCAGCATTTT	CASRLQGDEPQHF
TRBJ1-5	TRBV6-1	.	once	TGTGCCAGCACAAAGGAACTCAGTCAGCCCCAGCATTTT	CASTKELSQPQHF